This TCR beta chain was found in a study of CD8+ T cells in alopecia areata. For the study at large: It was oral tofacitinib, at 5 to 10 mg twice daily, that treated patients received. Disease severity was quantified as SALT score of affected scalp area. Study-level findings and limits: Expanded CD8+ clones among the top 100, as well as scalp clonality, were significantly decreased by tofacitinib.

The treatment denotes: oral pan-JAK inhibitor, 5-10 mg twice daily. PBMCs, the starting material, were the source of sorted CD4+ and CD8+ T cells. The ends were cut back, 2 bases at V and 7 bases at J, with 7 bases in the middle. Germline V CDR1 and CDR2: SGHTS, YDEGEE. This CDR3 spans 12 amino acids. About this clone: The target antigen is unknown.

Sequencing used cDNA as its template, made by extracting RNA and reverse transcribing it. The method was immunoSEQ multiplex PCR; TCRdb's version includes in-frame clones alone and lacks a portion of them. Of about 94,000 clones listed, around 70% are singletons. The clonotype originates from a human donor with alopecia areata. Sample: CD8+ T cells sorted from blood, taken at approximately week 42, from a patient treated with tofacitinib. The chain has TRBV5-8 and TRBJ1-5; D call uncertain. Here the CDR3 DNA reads TGTGCCAGCAGCTTAAGGAGACAGCCCCAGCATTTT. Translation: CASSLRRQPQHF. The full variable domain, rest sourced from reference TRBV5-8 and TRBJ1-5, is EAGVTQSPTHLIKTRGQQATLRCSPISGHTSVYWYQQALGLGLQFLLWYDEGEERNRGNFPPRFSGRQFPNYSSELNVNALELEDSALYLCASSLRRQPQHFGDGTRLSIL.